These T cell receptor beta chains were read from a single sample in a study of blood T cell repertoires in COVID-19. Profiling relied on immunoSEQ multiplex PCR, and the TCRdb table lists in-frame clones only, not all of them. In the table there are about 110,000 clones, roughly 75% of which are singletons. The source material was peripheral blood. These receptors were obtained from a human donor in a cohort sampled during active or convalescent COVID-19. Each CDR3 is given without its conserved first and last residue. A D gene is named only where the DNA matches it firmly.

J,V,D,CDR3
TRBJ2-2,TRBV7-8,TRBD1,ASSLNRQGWGELF
TRBJ1-1,TRBV15,TRBD1,ATSRGQGREAEAF
TRBJ2-2,TRBV4-3,TRBD2,ASSQRPGLAGPMNTGELF
TRBJ2-5,TRBV13,TRBD2,ASSLEWGGSKTQY
TRBJ1-6,TRBV19,-,ASSMRLQGASPLH
TRBJ2-3,TRBV14,-,ASSQVGTDTQY
TRBJ2-4,TRBV27,TRBD2,ASSSLSGSAKNIQY
TRBJ2-7,TRBV7-2,TRBD2,ASSPTSGRYEQY
TRBJ2-1,TRBV24-1,TRBD2,ATSDSRGGVHEQF
TRBJ2-7,TRBV5-5,-,ASSLSLSRSEQY
TRBJ1-1,TRBV5-4,-,ASSLAGEFEAF
TRBJ2-7,TRBV6-2/TRBV6-3,-,ASSDPAGTHYEQY
TRBJ2-3,TRBV19,TRBD2,ASSIILAGSLQY
TRBJ1-2,TRBV7-2,-,ASSSGREANYGYT
TRBJ2-1,TRBV27,-,ASSAYRSSYNEQF
TRBJ2-3,TRBV15,TRBD1,ATSRDFRVTGGTDTQY
TRBJ1-3,TRBV9,-,ASSVGPLVSGNTIY
TRBJ1-1,TRBV6-5,-,ASSYSSVNTEAF
TRBJ2-3,TRBV7-9,TRBD2,ASSAFGSGRNQDTQY
TRBJ2-3,TRBV30,-,AWSLRGGSTDTQY
TRBJ2-1,TRBV11-2,-,ASRRVRGSYNEQF
TRBJ2-3,TRBV7-9,-,ASSLVLRQGTQY
TRBJ1-1,TRBV7-2,-,ASSLDQGLGTEAF
TRBJ2-5,TRBV5-1,TRBD2,ASSLGLAGETQY
TRBJ2-2,TRBV5-1,-,ASSDGPGPGVGGELF
TRBJ1-1,TRBV5-1,-,ASSWGHPNTEAF
TRBJ2-5,TRBV9,-,ASSVNPGETQY
TRBJ1-5,TRBV5-8,-,ASSQKGSGDQPQH
TRBJ2-2,TRBV19,TRBD1,ASSKGQQNTGELF